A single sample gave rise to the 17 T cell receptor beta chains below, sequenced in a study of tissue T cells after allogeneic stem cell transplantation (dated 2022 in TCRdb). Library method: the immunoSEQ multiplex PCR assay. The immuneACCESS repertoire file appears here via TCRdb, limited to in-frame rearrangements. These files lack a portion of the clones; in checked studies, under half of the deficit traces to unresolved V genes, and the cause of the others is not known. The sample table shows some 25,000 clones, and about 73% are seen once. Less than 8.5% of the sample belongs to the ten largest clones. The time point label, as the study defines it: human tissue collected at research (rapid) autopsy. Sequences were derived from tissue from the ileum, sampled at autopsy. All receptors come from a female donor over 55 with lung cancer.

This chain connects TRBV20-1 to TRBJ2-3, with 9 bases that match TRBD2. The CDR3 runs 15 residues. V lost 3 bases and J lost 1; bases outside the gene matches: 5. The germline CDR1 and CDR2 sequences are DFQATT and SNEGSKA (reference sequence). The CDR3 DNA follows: TGCAGTGCTAGTGTCTTAGCGGGAGGCACAGATACGCAGTATTTT. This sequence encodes CSASVLAGGTDTQYF.

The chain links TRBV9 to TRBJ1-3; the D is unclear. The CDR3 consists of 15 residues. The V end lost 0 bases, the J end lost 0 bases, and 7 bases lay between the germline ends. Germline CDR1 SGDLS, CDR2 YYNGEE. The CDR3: CASSVEVSSGNTIYF. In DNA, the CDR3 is TGTGCCAGCAGCGTAGAAGTCAGCTCTGGAAACACCATATATTTT.

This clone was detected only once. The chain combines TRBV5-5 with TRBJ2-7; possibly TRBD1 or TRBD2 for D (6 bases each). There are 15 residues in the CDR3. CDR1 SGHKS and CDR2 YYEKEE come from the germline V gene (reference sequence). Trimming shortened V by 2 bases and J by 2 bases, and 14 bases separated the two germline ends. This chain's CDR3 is CASSLGGTSTYEQYF. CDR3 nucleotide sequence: TGTGCCAGCAGCTTAGGGGGGACATCGACCTACGAGCAGTACTTC. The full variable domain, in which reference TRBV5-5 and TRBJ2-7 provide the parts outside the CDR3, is DAGVTQSPTHLIKTRGQQVTLRCSPISGHKSVSWYQQVLGQGPQFIFQYYEKEERGRGNFPDRFSARQFPNYSSELNVNALLLGDSALYLCASSLGGTSTYEQYFGPGTRLTVT.

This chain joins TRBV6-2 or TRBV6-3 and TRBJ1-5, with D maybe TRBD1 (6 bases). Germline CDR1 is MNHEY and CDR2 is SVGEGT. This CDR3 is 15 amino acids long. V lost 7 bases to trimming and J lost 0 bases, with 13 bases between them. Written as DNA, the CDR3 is TGTGCCAGCACCCCCCGGGGGCTTAGCAATCAGCCCCAGCATTTT. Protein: CASTPRGLSNQPQHF.

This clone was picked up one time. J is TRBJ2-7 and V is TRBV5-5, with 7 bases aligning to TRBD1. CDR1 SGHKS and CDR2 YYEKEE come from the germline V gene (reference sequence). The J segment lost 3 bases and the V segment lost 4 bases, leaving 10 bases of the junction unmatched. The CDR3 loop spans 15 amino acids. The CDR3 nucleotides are TGTGCCAGCAGCGCCACAGGGGCCCTGGTCTACGAGCAGTACTTC. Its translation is CASSATGALVYEQYF.

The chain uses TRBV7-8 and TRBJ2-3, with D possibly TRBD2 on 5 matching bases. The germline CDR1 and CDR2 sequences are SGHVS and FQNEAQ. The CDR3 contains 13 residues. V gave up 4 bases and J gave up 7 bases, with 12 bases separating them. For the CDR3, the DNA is TGTGCCAGCAGCTCCTGGACTGAGAATACGCAGTATTTT. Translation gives CASSSWTENTQYF.

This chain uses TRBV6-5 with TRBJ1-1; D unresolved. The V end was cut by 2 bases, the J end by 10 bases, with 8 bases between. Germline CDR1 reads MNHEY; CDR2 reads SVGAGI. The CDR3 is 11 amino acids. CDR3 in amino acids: CASSYAVGAFF. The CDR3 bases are TGTGCCAGCAGTTACGCGGTTGGAGCTTTCTTT.

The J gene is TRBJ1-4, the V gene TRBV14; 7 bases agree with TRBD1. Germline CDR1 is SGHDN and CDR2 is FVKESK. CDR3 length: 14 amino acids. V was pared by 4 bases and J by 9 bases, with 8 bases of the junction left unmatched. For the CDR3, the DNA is TGTGCCAGCAGCCGCGGACAGGCCACCCAAAAACTGTTTTTT. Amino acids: CASSRGQATQKLFF.

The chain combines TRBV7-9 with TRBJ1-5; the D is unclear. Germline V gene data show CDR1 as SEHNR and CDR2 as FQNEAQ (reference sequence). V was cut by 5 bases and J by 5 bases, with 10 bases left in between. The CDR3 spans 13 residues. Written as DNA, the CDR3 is TGTGCCAGCAGCAAGGACCAAGATCAGCCCCAGCATTTT. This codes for CASSKDQDQPQHF.

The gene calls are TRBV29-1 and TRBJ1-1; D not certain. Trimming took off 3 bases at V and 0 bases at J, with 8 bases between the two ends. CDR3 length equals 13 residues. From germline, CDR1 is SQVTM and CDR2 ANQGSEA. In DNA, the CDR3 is TGCAGCGTTGACCCCTCCATGAACACTGAAGCTTTCTTT. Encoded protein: CSVDPSMNTEAFF.

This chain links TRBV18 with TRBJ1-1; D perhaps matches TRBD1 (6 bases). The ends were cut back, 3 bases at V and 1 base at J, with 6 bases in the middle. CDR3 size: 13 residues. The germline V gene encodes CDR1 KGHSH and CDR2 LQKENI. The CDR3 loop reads CASSPGQNTEAFF. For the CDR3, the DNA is TGTGCCAGCTCACCGGGACAGAACACTGAAGCTTTCTTT.

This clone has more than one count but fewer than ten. CDR3 coding DNA: TGTGCCAGCAGCCAGGACCTGACATATGGCTACACCTTC. Amino acid sequence: CASSQDLTYGYTF. This chain links TRBV6-2 or TRBV6-3 with TRBJ1-2; D gene uncertain. This CDR3 is built from 13 residues. Trimming left V 6 bases short and J 5 bases short, with 13 bases between. Germline CDR1 reads MNHEY; CDR2 reads SVGEGT.

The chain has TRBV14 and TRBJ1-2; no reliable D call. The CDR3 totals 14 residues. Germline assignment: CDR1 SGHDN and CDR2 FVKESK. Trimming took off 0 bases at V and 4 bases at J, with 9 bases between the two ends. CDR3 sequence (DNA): TGTGCCAGCAGCCAAGATGACCGAGCCTATGGCTACACCTTC. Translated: CASSQDDRAYGYTF.

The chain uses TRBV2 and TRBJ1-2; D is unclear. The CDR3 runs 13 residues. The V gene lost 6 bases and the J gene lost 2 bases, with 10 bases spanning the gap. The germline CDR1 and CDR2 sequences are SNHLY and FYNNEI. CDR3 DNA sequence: TGTGCCAGCAGCCAAGAGCTAAACTATGGCTACACCTTC. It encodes CASSQELNYGYTF.

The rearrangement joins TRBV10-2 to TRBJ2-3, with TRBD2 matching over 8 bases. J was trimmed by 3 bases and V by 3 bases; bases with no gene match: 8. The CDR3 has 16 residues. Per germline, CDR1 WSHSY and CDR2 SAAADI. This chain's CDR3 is CASSDPAGGRTDTQYF. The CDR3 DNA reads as TGCGCCAGCAGTGACCCTGCGGGGGGCCGGACAGATACGCAGTATTTT.

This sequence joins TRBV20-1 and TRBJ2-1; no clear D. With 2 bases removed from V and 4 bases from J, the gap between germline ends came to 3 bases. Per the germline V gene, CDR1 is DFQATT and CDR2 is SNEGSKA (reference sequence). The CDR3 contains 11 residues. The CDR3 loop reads CSARSYNEQFF. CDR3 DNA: TGCAGTGCTAGATCTTACAATGAGCAGTTCTTC.

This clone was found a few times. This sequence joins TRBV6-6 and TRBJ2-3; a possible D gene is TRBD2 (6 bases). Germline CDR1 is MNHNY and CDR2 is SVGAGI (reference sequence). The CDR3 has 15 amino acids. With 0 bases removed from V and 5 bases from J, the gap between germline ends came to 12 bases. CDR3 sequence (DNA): TGTGCCAGCAGTTACTCGACGGGAGTTGGAGATACGCAGTATTTT. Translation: CASSYSTGVGDTQYF.